A single T cell receptor (beta chain) is shown here with its context. What this receptor recognizes is not known. There are no base qualities to consult, and no much larger clone falls within one base. To prepare the library, the immunoSEQ multiplex PCR assay was applied. Not all clones reach the TCRdb copy of this immuneACCESS table, which keeps in-frame sequences only. Checked studies attribute under half of the gap to unresolved V genes and leave the rest unexplained. The sample table contains 38,000 or so clones; only one count was recorded for more than 75% of them. Approximately 3.9% of the sample is taken by the ten largest. This record comes from a study of PD-1 blockade in mismatch repair-deficient tumors (TCRdb year 2017). A note on the overall study: The trial enrolled some 82 consecutive patients with 12 mismatch repair-deficient cancer types between September 2013 and late 2016, all previously treated and progressing. Tumor-associated T cell clones in the peripheral blood of patients responding to PD-1 blockade were tracked using deep sequencing of TCR CDR3 regions. Study-wide conclusions, independent of this receptor: Tumor-resident clones, often undetectable in blood before treatment, expanded rapidly after pembrolizumab and then contracted, generally before radiologic responses.

For each enrolled patient, mismatch repair deficiency was established using either polymerase chain reaction or immunohistochemistry. TCR sequencing was carried out for three patients who responded to pembrolizumab therapy. Pembrolizumab PD-1 blockade was prospectively tested in advanced mismatch repair-deficient cancers, regardless of tissue of origin, in the phase II trial. Peripheral blood T cell samples were serially collected before and at multiple times after PD-1 blockade was started. Blood sampling times were expressed in weeks after the first pembrolizumab dose. The CDR3 measures 14 amino acids from cysteine to phenylalanine. The kept DNA is CDR3 alone, 42 bases in frame from the first base. V is reduced by 4 bases and J by 3 bases, leaving a spacing of 13 bases between them. Via the germline V gene, CDR1 is MGHRA and CDR2 YSYEKL.

Sequencing used peripheral blood, obtained 75 to 85 weeks after starting pembrolizumab. The sequence was collected from an adult with mismatch repair-deficient cancer. The chain links TRBV4-1 with TRBJ2-7; the D gene is perhaps TRBD2, on 5 matching bases. CDR3 sequence: CASSLWTHDYEQYF. In nucleotide form, the sequence is TGCGCCAGCAGCCTGTGGACTCACGACTACGAGCAGTACTTC.